Below, 23 T cell receptor beta chains from the same sample are listed, as sequenced in a study of identical twins. In TCRdb, the 5' RACE reads were re-called with MiXCR into one record per CDR3 protein. The sample consists of some 270,000 distinct CDR3 sequences, around 8% of them appearing once. The same sample was also used in a study of yellow fever vaccine responses in identical twins.

The sequenced sample consisted of CD8+ T cells sorted from blood. The origin of the receptors is a woman between 18 and 29 years old in good health.

This clonotype has a count of ten or more. The CDR3 spells CASVYGNTGELFF. In DNA, the CDR3 is TGCGCCAGCGTTTACGGGAACACCGGGGAGCTGTTTTTT. The chain carries TRBV5-1 and TRBJ2-2; no clear D. The length of the CDR3 is 13 residues. The germline V gene encodes CDR1 SGHRS and CDR2 YFSETQ. V lost 7 bases and J lost 1, with 8 bases in between. The complete variable domain, with remaining parts taken from reference TRBV5-1 and TRBJ2-2, reads KAGVTQTPRYLIKTRGQQVTLSCSPISGHRSVSWYQQTPGQGLQFLFEYFSETQRNKGNFPGRFSGRQFSNSRSEMNVSTLELGDSALYLCASVYGNTGELFFGEGSRLTVL.

The chain couples TRBV12-3 or TRBV12-4 to TRBJ2-2; 14 nucleotides align to TRBD2. J gave up 6 bases and V 6 bases, and 6 bases lay outside the gene matches. CDR3 size: 16 residues. The CDR3 DNA is TGTGCCAGCAGGGGACTAGCGGGAGTATACCCCGGGGAGCTGTTTTTT. This encodes CASRGLAGVYPGELFF.

This clonotype appeared a few times. The genes are TRBV9 and TRBJ2-1; no firm D call. V lost 4 bases to trimming and J lost 5 bases, with 7 bases between them. The CDR3 is 12 residues long. The germline CDR1 and CDR2 sequences are SGDLS and YYNGEE. The CDR3 spells CASSSFNNEQFF. The CDR3 nucleotides are TGTGCCAGCAGCTCCTTTAACAATGAGCAGTTCTTC.

The chain has TRBV7-9 and TRBJ2-4; the D gene is possibly TRBD1 (5 bases). The V gene's germline CDR1 is SEHNR and CDR2 FQNEAQ (reference sequence). The CDR3 totals 17 residues. V lost 5 bases and J lost 9, with 26 bases in between. CDR3 coding DNA: TGTGCCAGCAGCGCCCAAGGGGCGCTGGTAGTGGAAAGCATTCAGTACTTC. This gives the protein CASSAQGALVVESIQYF. Based on the CDR3 plus reference TRBV7-9 and TRBJ2-4, the full variable domain is DTGVSQNPRHKITKRGQNVTFRCDPISEHNRLYWYRQTLGQGPEFLTYFQNEAQLEKSRLLSDRFSAERPKGSFSTLEIQRTEQGDSAMYLCASSAQGALVVESIQYFGAGTRLSVL.

This clonotype was observed a handful of times. The chain employs TRBV7-9 and TRBJ2-7; TRBD1 agrees at 8 bases. The germline V gene has CDR1 SEHNR and CDR2 FQNEAQ (reference sequence). This CDR3 is built from 15 residues. V was pared by 4 bases and J by 1 base, with 6 bases of the junction left unmatched. The CDR3 protein is CASSSSGQGSYEQYF. The CDR3, as DNA: TGTGCCAGCAGCTCCTCTGGACAGGGTTCCTACGAGCAGTACTTC.

This clonotype has ten or more counts. This chain joins TRBV7-9 and TRBJ2-7, with D perhaps matching TRBD2 (6 bases). Trimming pared 2 bases from V and 5 bases from J, leaving 16 bases between. The CDR3 consists of 15 residues. Germline-derived CDR1 and CDR2 are SEHNR and FQNEAQ (reference sequence). The CDR3 DNA is TGTGCCAGCAGCTTATCCCAGGAGGGAGTAGACGAGCAGTACTTC. This sequence encodes CASSLSQEGVDEQYF.

The chain couples TRBV7-9 to TRBJ2-3, with 9 nucleotides matching TRBD2. With V trimmed by 0 bases and J by 6 bases, 7 bases remained unmatched. Per the germline V gene, CDR1 is SEHNR and CDR2 is FQNEAQ (reference sequence). This CDR3 spans 16 amino acids. CDR3 residues: CASSLAGSGRTDTQYF. In DNA, the CDR3 is TGTGCCAGCAGCTTAGCGGGGAGCGGGAGGACGGATACGCAGTATTTT.

The chain is built from TRBV4-1 and TRBJ2-5; tentative D call: TRBD2 (6 bases). CDR1 and CDR2 from the germline V gene are MGHRA and YSYEKL. The CDR3 is 14 residues long. Trimming pared 5 bases from V and 1 base from J, leaving 11 bases between. The DNA of the CDR3 is TGCGCCAGCAGCAGTAAAGCGGGCCAAGAGACCCAGTACTTC. This gives the protein CASSSKAGQETQYF.

Only a few counts were recorded for this clonotype. The chain recombines TRBV4-3 with TRBJ2-7; D ambiguous. The CDR3 sequence is 13 residues long. V lost 4 bases, J lost 6 bases, and 13 bases lay in between. Germline CDR1 and CDR2: LGHNA and YSLEER. CDR3 loop: CASSPGPVREQYF. CDR3 nucleotide sequence: TGCGCCAGCAGCCCCGGCCCGGTGCGCGAGCAGTACTTC.

This clonotype was seen more than once but under ten times. The rearrangement joins TRBV19 to TRBJ2-2, with 10 bases lining up with TRBD2. The CDR3 is made up of 16 amino acids. Germline V lookup: CDR1 LNHDA, CDR2 SQIVND (reference sequence). The trim removed 3 bases at V and 0 bases at J, leaving 1 base unmatched. The CDR3 sequence: CASSMLAGANTGELFF. Here the CDR3 DNA reads TGTGCCAGTAGTATGCTAGCGGGAGCGAACACCGGGGAGCTGTTTTTT.

In this sample, this clonotype turned up many times. The chain employs TRBV20-1 and TRBJ2-7, with D uncertain. V was cut by 0 bases and J by 3 bases, with 12 bases left in between. The CDR3 is 14 residues long. The germline V gene has CDR1 DFQATT and CDR2 SNEGSKA (reference sequence). DNA for the CDR3: TGCAGTGCTAGAGATTCCAGCGCGGACTACGAGCAGTACTTC. Residues: CSARDSSADYEQYF.

The chain carries TRBV20-1 and TRBJ2-7, with 9 bases aligning to TRBD1. The CDR3 is 13 residues long. Trimming at V came to 3 bases and at J to 6 bases, leaving 6 bases not matched to a gene. Germline-derived CDR1 and CDR2 are DFQATT and SNEGSKA (reference sequence). DNA for the CDR3: TGCAGTGCTAGTTCAGGGACAGGGTCCGAGCAGTACTTC. It encodes CSASSGTGSEQYF.

The chain carries TRBV25-1 and TRBJ2-7; D remains unclear. Germline V gene data show CDR1 as MGHDK and CDR2 as SYGVNS. The CDR3 has 13 amino acids. Between the trimmed V and J ends, which lost 6 bases and 3 bases, there was a span of 12 bases. CDR3 coding DNA: TGTGCCAGCAGCCCGACAAACAACTACGAGCAGTACTTC. It is translated as CASSPTNNYEQYF.

The genes are TRBV3-1 and TRBJ1-1; 7 bases align to TRBD1. Germline V lookup: CDR1 LGHDT, CDR2 YNNKEL (reference sequence). With V trimmed by 3 bases and J by 5 bases, 9 bases remained unmatched. The length of the CDR3 is 15 residues. The CDR3 region is CASSHRTGPWTEAFF. Written as DNA, the CDR3 is TGTGCCAGCAGCCACCGGACAGGCCCCTGGACTGAAGCTTTCTTT.

The CDR3 coding sequence is TGTGCCAGCAGTAACATCCGGGACAGACTAAGGTTCTTC. This sequence encodes CASSNIRDRLRFF. This sequence joins TRBV25-1 and TRBJ2-1; TRBD1 agrees at 7 bases. The trim removed 5 bases at V and 15 bases at J, leaving 13 bases unmatched. CDR3 length: 13 amino acids. Germline-derived CDR1 and CDR2 are MGHDK and SYGVNS.

This clonotype came up many times. J is TRBJ2-1 and V is TRBV29-1; 11 nucleotides line up with TRBD2. This CDR3 is 15 amino acids long. The junction had 9 bases not matched to a gene; V was cut back by 3 bases and J by 8 bases. Germline lookup yields CDR1 SQVTM and CDR2 ANQGSEA. CDR3 residues: CSVEPTSGSYDEQFF. As DNA, the CDR3 is TGCAGCGTTGAGCCTACTAGCGGGAGTTACGATGAGCAGTTCTTC.

The chain combines TRBV6-2 or TRBV6-3 with TRBJ2-1; 8 bases map to TRBD2. There are 15 residues in the CDR3. Per germline, CDR1 MNHEY and CDR2 SVGEGT. Losses at the gene ends were 4 bases for V and 5 bases for J; bases not matched to a gene: 7. This CDR3 is CASSSGRAENNEQFF. For the CDR3, the DNA is TGTGCCAGCAGTTCCGGGAGGGCCGAAAACAATGAGCAGTTCTTC.

This clonotype has a count of ten or more. V gene TRBV7-9 combines with J gene TRBJ2-7; TRBD1 might be the D (7 bases). CDR3 length: 13 residues. Germline V lookup: CDR1 SEHNR, CDR2 FQNEAQ (reference sequence). The germline V and J ends were trimmed by 6 bases and 3 bases, with 12 bases remaining between them. The CDR3 reads CASSFQGGYEQYF. The CDR3 DNA reads as TGTGCCAGCAGTTTTCAGGGGGGCTACGAGCAGTACTTC.

This clonotype was counted at least ten times. This chain connects TRBV28 to TRBJ2-3; 9 bases are shared with TRBD2. The CDR3 totals 15 residues. The germline V gene encodes CDR1 MDHEN and CDR2 SYDVKM. V shed 7 bases, J shed 4 bases, and the junction held 9 bases outside the gene matches. The DNA of the CDR3 is TGTGCCAGCAACCCGGGGACTAGCCTCGCAGATACGCAGTATTTT. Protein sequence: CASNPGTSLADTQYF.

This clonotype was seen more than once but under ten times. The V call is TRBV28, the J call TRBJ1-1; unclear D gene. With 8 bases removed from V and 4 bases from J, the gap between germline ends came to 17 bases. Germline V gives CDR1 MDHEN, CDR2 SYDVKM. The CDR3 totals 14 residues. CDR3 amino acids: CASGTFGVGTEAFF. The CDR3 coding sequence is TGTGCCAGCGGAACGTTCGGGGTCGGCACTGAAGCTTTCTTT.

The rearrangement uses TRBV20-1 and TRBJ2-7, with 9 bases aligning to TRBD2. Germline V gene lookup returns CDR1 DFQATT and CDR2 SNEGSKA (reference sequence). There are 14 residues in the CDR3. Trimming removed 4 bases from V and 3 bases from J; junction bases left unmatched: 7. DNA for the CDR3: TGCAGTGCTAAGACTAGCGGCAGCTTCTACGAGCAGTACTTC. Translated: CSAKTSGSFYEQYF.

This clonotype was seen at least ten times. This chain links TRBV29-1 with TRBJ2-7; D remains unclear. V shed 4 bases and J shed 0 bases, with 7 bases lying between them. The CDR3 extends over 12 amino acids. Looked up from germline, CDR1 is SQVTM and CDR2 is ANQGSEA. CDR3 DNA sequence: TGCAGCGTTGGACCGAGCTCCTACGAGCAGTACTTC. As protein: CSVGPSSYEQYF.

This clonotype was seen only a few times. This chain uses TRBV5-1 with TRBJ2-5; 9 bases agree with TRBD1. This CDR3 is 13 amino acids long. CDR1 and CDR2 (germline): SGHRS, YFSETQ. With V trimmed by 5 bases and J by 4 bases, 3 bases remained unmatched. CDR3 DNA sequence: TGCGCCAGCAGACAGGGGGCCGCAGAGACCCAGTACTTC. It codes for CASRQGAAETQYF.